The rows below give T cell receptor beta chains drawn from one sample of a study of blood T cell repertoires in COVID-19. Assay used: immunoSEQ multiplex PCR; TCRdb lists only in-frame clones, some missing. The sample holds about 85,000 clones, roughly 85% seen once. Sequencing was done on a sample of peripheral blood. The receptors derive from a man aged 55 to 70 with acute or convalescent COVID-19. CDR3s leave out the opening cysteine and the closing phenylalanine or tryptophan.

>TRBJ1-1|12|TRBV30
AWNPQGMNTEAF
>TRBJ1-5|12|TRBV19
ASSGTNRNQPQH
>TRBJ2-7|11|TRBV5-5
ASSLSAMVEQY
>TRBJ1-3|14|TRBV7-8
ASKPSLRESGNTIY
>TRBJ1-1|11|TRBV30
AWSKGVNTEAF
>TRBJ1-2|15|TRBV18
ASSPPNRGGVNYGYT
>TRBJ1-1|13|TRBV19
ASSIEVGVNTEAF
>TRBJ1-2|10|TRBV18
ASSPGYYGYT
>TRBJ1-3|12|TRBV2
ASSGQGGGNTIY
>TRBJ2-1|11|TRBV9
ASSRDSYNEQF
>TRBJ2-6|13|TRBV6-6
ASLGQSSGANVLT
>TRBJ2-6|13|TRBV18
ASSPTGSGANVLT